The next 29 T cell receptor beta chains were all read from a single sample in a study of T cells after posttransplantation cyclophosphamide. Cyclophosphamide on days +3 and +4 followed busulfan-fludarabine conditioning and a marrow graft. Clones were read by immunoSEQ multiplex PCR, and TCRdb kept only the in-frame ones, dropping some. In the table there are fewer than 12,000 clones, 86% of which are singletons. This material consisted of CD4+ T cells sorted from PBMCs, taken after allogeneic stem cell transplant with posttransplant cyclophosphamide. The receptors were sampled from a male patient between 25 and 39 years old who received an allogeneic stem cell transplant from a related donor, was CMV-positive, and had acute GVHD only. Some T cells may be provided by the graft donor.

The CDR3 bases are TGTGCCAGCAGCTACAGGGAAACTAATGAAAAACTGTTTTTT. This encodes CASSYRETNEKLFF. The chain recombines TRBV7-8 with TRBJ1-4, with D possibly TRBD1 on 6 matching bases. CDR3 length equals 14 residues. Germline V gene data show CDR1 as SGHVS and CDR2 as FQNEAQ. The ends were cut back, 4 bases at V and 1 base at J, with 7 bases in the middle.

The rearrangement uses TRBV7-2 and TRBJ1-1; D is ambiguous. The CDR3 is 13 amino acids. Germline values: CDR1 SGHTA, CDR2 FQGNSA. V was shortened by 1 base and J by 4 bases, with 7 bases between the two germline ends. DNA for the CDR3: TGTGCCAGCAGCTTAGGGGAGGGCACTGAAGCTTTCTTT. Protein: CASSLGEGTEAFF. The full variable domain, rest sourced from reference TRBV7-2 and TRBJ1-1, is GAGVSQSPSNKVTEKGKDVELRCDPISGHTALYWYRQSLGQGLEFLIYFQGNSAPDKSGLPSDRFSAERTGGSVSTLTIQRTQQEDSAVYLCASSLGEGTEAFFGQGTRLTVV.

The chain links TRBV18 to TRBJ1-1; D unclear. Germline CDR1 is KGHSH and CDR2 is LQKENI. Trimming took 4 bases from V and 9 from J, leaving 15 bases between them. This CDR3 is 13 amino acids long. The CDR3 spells CASSREERFKAFF. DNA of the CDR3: TGTGCCAGCTCACGAGAGGAACGGTTTAAAGCTTTCTTT.

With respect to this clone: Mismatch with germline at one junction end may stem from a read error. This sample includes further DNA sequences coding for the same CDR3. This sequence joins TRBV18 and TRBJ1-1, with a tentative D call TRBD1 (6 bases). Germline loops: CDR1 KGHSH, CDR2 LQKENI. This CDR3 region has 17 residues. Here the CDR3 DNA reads TGTGCCAGCTCACCGATACAGGGAATAAGCATGAACACCGAAGCTTTCTTT. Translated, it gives CASSPIQGISMNTEAFF.

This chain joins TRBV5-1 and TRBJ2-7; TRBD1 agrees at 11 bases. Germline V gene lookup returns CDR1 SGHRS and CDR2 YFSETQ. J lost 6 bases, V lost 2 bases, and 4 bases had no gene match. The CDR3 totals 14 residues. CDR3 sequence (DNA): TGCGCCAGCAGCTTAGGACAGGGGGCTAGCGAGCAGTACTTC. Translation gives CASSLGQGASEQYF.

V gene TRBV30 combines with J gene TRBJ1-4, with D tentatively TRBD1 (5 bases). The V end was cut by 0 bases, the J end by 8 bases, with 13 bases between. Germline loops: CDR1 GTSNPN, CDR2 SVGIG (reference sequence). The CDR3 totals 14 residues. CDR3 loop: CAWSVQGAGEKLFF. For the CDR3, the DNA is TGTGCCTGGAGTGTACAAGGGGCAGGGGAAAAACTGTTTTTT.

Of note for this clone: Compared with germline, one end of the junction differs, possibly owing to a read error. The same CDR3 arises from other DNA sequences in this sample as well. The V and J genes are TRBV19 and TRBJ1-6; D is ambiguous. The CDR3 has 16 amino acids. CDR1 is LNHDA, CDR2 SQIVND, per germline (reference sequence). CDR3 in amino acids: CASSSRGLSYNSPLHF. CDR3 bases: TGTGCCAGTAGTTCTCGCGGGCTCTCCTATAATTCCCCCCTCCACTTT.

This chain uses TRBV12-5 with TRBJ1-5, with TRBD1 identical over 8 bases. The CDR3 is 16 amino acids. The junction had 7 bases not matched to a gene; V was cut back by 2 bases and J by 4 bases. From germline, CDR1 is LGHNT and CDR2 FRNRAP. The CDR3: CASGLRGQGKNQPQHF. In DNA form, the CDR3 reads TGTGCTAGTGGTTTGCGAGGACAGGGAAAAAATCAGCCCCAGCATTTT. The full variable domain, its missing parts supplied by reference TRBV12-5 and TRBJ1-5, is DARVTQTPRHKVTEMGQEVTMRCQPILGHNTVFWYRQTMMQGLELLAYFRNRAPLDDSGMPKDRFSAEMPDATLATLKIQPSEPRDSAVYFCASGLRGQGKNQPQHFGDGTRLSIL.

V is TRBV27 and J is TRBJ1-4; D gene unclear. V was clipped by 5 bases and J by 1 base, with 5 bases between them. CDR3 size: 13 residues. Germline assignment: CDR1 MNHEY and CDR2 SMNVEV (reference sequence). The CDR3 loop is CASSVVTNEKLFF. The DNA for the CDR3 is TGTGCCAGCAGTGTAGTAACTAATGAAAAACTGTTTTTT.

The CDR3 DNA reads TGTGCCAGCAGCTTGGGGGGGTGGGGTAGCACAGATACGCAGTATTTT. Its translation: CASSLGGWGSTDTQYF. V and J are TRBV7-8 and TRBJ2-3, with TRBD2 matching over 7 bases. This CDR3 has 16 residues. V gave up 3 bases and J gave up 0 bases; unmatched junction bases: 6. Germline CDR1 is SGHVS and CDR2 is FQNEAQ. Full variable domain (missing parts from reference TRBV7-8 and TRBJ2-3): GAGVSQSPRYKVAKRGQDVALRCDPISGHVSLFWYQQALGQGPEFLTYFQNEAQLDKSGLPSDRFFAERPEGSVSTLKIQRTQQEDSAVYLCASSLGGWGSTDTQYFGPGTRLTVL.

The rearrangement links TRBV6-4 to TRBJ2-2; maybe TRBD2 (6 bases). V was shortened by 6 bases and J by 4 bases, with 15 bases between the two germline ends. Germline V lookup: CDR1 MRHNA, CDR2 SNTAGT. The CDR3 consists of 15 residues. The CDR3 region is CASSRDWQGTGELFF. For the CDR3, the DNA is TGTGCCAGCAGCCGGGACTGGCAGGGCACCGGGGAGCTGTTTTTT.

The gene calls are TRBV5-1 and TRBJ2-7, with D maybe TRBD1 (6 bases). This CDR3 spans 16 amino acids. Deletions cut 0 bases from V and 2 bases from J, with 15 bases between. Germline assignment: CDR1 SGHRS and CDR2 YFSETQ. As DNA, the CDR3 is TGCGCCAGCAGCTTGGCCGGGACACTCATCACCTACGAGCAGTACTTC. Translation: CASSLAGTLITYEQYF.

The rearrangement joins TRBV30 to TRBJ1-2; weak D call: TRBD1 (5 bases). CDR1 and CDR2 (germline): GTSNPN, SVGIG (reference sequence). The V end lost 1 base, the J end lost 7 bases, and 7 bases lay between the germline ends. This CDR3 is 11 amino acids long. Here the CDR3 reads CAWSDGAGYTF. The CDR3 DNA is TGTGCCTGGAGTGATGGGGCTGGCTACACCTTC.

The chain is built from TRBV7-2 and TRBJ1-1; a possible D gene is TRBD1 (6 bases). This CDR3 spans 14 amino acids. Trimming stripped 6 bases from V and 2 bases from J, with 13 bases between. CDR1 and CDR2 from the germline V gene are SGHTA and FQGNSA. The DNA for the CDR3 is TGTGCCAGCAGAAGGGACACCTCCAACACTGAAGCTTTCTTT. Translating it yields CASRRDTSNTEAFF.

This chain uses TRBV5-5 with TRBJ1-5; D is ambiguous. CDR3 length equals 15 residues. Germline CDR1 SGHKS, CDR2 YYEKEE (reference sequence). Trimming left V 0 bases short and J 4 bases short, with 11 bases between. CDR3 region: CASSLGPRWNQPQHF. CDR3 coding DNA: TGTGCCAGCAGCTTGGGTCCCAGGTGGAATCAGCCCCAGCATTTT.

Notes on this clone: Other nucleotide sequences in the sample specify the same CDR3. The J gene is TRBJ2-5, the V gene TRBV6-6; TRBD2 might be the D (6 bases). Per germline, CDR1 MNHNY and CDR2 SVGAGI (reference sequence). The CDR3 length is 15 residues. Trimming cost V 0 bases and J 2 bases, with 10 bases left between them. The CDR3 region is CASSYSRDWQETQYF. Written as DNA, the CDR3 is TGTGCCAGCAGTTACTCTCGGGACTGGCAAGAGACCCAGTACTTC.

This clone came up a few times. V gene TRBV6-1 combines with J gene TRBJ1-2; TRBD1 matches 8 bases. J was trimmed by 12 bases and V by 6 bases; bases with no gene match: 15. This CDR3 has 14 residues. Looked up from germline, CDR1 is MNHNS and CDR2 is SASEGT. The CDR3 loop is CASRNRGFFGGDTF. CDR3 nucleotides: TGTGCCAGCAGGAACAGGGGGTTTTTCGGTGGAGACACCTTC.

The CDR3 nucleotides are TGTGCCTGGAGGGCCAGGGAAAGCGGGGAGCTGTTTTTT. Protein product: CAWRARESGELFF. The rearrangement uses TRBV30 and TRBJ2-2; D perhaps matches TRBD1 (5 bases). This CDR3 region has 13 residues. Germline V gene lookup returns CDR1 GTSNPN and CDR2 SVGIG (reference sequence). Trimming stripped 3 bases from V and 7 bases from J, with 12 bases between.

The chain's CDR3 is CAWAGGNRGIGYGYTF. As DNA, the CDR3 is TGTGCCTGGGCGGGGGGGAACAGGGGAATTGGCTATGGCTACACCTTC. The chain couples TRBV30 to TRBJ1-2; TRBD1 agrees at 7 bases. CDR1 and CDR2 (germline): GTSNPN, SVGIG (reference sequence). This CDR3 contains 16 residues. V was pared by 5 bases and J by 4 bases, with 16 bases of the junction left unmatched.

The CDR3 loop is CASSQVGRANYGYTF. The CDR3, as DNA: TGCGCCAGCAGCCAAGTTGGCAGGGCGAACTATGGCTACACCTTC. V and J are TRBV4-3 and TRBJ1-2; maybe TRBD1 (5 bases). Germline CDR1 is LGHNA and CDR2 is YSLEER. The V end was cut by 1 base, the J end by 2 bases, with 11 bases between. The CDR3 loop spans 15 amino acids.

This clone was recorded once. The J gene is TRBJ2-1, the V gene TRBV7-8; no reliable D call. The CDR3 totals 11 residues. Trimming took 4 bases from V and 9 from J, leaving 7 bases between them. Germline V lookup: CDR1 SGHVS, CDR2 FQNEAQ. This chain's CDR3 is CASSSHSEQFF. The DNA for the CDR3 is TGTGCCAGCAGCTCCCACAGTGAGCAGTTCTTC. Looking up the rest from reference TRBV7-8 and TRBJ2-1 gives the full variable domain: GAGVSQSPRYKVAKRGQDVALRCDPISGHVSLFWYQQALGQGPEFLTYFQNEAQLDKSGLPSDRFFAERPEGSVSTLKIQRTQQEDSAVYLCASSSHSEQFFGPGTRLTVL.

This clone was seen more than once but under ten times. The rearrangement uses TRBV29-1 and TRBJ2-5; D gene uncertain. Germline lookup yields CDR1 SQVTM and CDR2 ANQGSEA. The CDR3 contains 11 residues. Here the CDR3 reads CSAENGETQYF. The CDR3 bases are TGCAGTGCAGAAAATGGAGAGACCCAGTACTTC.

CDR3 in amino acids: CASSSSYQRDRVDQPQHF. The CDR3 DNA reads as TGTGCCAGCAGTTCTAGCTACCAACGGGACAGGGTTGACCAGCCCCAGCATTTT. The chain has TRBV28 and TRBJ1-5; 9 positions agree with TRBD1. The germline gives CDR1 MDHEN, CDR2 SYDVKM. This CDR3 is built from 18 residues. V lost 4 bases to trimming and J lost 7 bases; unmatched junction nucleotides: 17.

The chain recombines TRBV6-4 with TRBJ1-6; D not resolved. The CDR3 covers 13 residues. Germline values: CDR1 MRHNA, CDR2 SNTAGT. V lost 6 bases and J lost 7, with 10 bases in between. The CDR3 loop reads CASSREENSPLHF. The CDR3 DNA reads TGTGCCAGCAGCCGCGAGGAAAATTCACCCCTCCACTTT.

The CDR3 reads CASSSEGQGAYGYTF. The CDR3 DNA is TGTGCCAGCAGTTCCGAGGGTCAGGGGGCCTATGGCTACACCTTC. The chain combines TRBV6-6 with TRBJ1-2; 8 bases agree with TRBD1. The CDR3 runs 15 residues. Per the germline V gene, CDR1 is MNHNY and CDR2 is SVGAGI (reference sequence). J lost 4 bases, V lost 4 bases, and 8 bases had no gene match.

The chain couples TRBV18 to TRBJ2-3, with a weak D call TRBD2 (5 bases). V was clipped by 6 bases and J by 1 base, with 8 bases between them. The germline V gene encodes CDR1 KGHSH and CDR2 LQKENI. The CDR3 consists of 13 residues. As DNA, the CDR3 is TGTGCCAGCTCCTGGACTGGCACAGATACGCAGTATTTT. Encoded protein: CASSWTGTDTQYF.

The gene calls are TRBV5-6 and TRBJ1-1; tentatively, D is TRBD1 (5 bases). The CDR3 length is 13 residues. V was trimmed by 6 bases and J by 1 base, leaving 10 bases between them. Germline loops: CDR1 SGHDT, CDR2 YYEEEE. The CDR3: CASTQEPNTEAFF. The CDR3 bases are TGTGCCAGCACACAGGAGCCGAACACTGAAGCTTTCTTT.

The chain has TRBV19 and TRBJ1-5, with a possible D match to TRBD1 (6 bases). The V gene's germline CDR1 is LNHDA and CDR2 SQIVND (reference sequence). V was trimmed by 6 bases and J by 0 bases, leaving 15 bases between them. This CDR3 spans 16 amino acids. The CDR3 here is CASRVGHFYSNQPQHF. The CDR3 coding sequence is TGTGCCAGTAGGGTGGGACACTTTTATAGCAATCAGCCCCAGCATTTT.

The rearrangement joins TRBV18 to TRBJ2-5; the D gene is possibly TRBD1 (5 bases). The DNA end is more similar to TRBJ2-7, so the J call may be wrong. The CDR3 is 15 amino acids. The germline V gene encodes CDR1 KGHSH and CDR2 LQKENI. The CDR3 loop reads CASSSSDTQGHEQYF. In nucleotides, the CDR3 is TGTGCCAGCTCATCCTCGGACACCCAGGGCCACGAGCAGTACTTC.